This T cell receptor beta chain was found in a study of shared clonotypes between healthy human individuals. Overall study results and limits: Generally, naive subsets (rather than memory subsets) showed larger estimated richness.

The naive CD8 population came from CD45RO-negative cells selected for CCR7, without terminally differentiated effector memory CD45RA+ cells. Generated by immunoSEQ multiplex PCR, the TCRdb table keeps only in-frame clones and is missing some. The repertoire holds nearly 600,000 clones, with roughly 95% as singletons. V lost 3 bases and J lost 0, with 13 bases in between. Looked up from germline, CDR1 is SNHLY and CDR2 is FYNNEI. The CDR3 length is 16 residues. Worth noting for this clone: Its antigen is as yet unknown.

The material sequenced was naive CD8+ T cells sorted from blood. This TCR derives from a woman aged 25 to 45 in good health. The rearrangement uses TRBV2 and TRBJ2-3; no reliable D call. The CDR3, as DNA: TGTGCCAGCAGTGACCCCAAACATGCTAGCACAGATACGCAGTATTTT. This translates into CASSDPKHASTDTQYF.